This T cell receptor beta chain comes out of a study of control samples from healthy donors and cancer patients. J gave up 6 bases and V 8 bases, and 13 bases lay outside the gene matches. The CDR3 loop spans 16 amino acids. Germline CDR1 LNHDA, CDR2 SQIVND (reference sequence). Measured with immunoSEQ multiplex PCR; TCRdb has only the in-frame clones, and not every one. Among approximately 87,000 clones listed, approximately 94% were seen once. This clone occurred a few times. Other DNA sequences in the sample encode the same CDR3. Material for sequencing was PBMCs. The chain has TRBV19 and TRBJ2-2, with 9 bases lining up with TRBD2. The source of this sequence is a woman between 40 and 55 years old with lung cancer. CDR3 in amino acids: CASCPVGRGGPGELFF. CDR3 in DNA: TGTGCCAGTTGCCCTGTTGGGCGGGGGGGCCCCGGGGAGCTGTTTTTT.